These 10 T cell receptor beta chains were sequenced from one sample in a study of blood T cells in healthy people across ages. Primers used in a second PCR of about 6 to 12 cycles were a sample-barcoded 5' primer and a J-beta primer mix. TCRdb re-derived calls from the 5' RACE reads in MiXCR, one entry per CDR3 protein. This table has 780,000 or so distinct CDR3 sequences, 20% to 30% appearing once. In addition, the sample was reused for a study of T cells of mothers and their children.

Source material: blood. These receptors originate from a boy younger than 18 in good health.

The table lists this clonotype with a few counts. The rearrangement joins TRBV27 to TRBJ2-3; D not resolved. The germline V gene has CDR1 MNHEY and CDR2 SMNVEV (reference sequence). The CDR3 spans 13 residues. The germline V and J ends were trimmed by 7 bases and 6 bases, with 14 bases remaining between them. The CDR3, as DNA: TGTGCCAGCACCCACCCTCGGGCGGATACGCAGTATTTT. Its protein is CASTHPRADTQYF.

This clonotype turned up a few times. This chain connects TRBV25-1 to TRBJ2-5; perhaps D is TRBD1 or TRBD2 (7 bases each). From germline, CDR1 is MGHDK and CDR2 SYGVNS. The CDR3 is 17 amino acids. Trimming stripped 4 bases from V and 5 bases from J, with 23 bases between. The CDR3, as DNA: TGTGCCAGCAGTGGCTCCAGGGGGGAGGGGTCTGGGGAGACCCAGTACTTC. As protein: CASSGSRGEGSGETQYF.

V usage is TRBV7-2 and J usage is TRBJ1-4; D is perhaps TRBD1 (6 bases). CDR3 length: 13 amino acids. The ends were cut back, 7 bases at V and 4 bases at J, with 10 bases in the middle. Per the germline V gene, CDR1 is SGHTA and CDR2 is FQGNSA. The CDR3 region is CASTGQLNEKLFF. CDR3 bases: TGTGCCAGCACGGGACAACTTAATGAAAAACTGTTTTTT.

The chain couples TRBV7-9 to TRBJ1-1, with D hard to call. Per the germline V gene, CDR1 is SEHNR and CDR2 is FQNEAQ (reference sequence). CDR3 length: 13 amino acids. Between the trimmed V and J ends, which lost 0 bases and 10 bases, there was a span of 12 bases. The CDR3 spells CASSLADLSPAFF. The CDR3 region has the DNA TGTGCCAGCAGCTTAGCGGACCTCTCTCCAGCTTTCTTT.

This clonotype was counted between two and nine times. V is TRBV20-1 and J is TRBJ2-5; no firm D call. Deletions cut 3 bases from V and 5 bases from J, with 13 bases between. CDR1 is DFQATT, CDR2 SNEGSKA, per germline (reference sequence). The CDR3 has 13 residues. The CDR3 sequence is CSASVVPWETQYF. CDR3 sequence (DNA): TGCAGTGCTAGTGTGGTCCCCTGGGAGACCCAGTACTTC.

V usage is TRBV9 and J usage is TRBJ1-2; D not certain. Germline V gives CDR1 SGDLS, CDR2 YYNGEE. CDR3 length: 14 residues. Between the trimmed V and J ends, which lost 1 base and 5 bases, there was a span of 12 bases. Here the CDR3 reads CASSVTPTLYGYTF. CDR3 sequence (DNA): TGTGCCAGCAGCGTAACACCGACATTATATGGCTACACCTTC.

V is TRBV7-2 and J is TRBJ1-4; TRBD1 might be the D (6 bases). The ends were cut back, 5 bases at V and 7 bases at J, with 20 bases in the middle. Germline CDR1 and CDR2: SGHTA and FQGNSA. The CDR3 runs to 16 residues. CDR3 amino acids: CASSPTGPGDREKLFF. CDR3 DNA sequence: TGTGCCAGCAGCCCCACTGGGCCAGGGGATCGTGAAAAACTGTTTTTT.

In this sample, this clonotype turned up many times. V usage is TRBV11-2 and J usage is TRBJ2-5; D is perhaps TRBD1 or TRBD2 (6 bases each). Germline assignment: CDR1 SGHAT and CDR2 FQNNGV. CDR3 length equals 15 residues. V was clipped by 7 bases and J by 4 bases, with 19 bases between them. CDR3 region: CASIPLRGQGETQYF. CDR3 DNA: TGTGCCAGCATCCCACTCCGGGGGCAGGGAGAGACCCAGTACTTC.

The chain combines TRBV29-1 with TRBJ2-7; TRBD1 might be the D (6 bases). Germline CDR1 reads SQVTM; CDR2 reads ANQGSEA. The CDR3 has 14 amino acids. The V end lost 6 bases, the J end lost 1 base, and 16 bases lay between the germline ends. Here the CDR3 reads CSVSRTVISYEQYF. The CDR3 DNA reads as TGCAGCGTCTCGAGGACAGTTATATCCTACGAGCAGTACTTC.

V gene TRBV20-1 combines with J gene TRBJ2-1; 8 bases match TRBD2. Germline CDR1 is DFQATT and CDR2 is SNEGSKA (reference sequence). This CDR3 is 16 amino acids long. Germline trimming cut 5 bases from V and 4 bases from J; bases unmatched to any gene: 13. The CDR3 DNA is TGCAGTGCTCTGAACCCCGGGACTAGTATGTACAATGAGCAGTTCTTC. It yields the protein CSALNPGTSMYNEQFF.